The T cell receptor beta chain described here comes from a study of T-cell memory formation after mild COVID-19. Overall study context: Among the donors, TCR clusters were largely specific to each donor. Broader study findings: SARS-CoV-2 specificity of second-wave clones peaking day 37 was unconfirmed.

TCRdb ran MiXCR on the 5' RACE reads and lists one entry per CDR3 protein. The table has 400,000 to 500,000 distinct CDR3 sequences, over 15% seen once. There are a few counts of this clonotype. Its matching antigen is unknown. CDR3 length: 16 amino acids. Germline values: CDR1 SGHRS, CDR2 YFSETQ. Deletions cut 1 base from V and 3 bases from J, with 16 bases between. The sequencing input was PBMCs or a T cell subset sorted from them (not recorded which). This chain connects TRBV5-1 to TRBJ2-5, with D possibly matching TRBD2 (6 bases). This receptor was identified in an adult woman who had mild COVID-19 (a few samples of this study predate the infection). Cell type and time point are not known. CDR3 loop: CASSLKPREREETQYF. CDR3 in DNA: TGCGCCAGCAGCTTGAAGCCCCGGGAGCGGGAAGAGACCCAGTACTTC.